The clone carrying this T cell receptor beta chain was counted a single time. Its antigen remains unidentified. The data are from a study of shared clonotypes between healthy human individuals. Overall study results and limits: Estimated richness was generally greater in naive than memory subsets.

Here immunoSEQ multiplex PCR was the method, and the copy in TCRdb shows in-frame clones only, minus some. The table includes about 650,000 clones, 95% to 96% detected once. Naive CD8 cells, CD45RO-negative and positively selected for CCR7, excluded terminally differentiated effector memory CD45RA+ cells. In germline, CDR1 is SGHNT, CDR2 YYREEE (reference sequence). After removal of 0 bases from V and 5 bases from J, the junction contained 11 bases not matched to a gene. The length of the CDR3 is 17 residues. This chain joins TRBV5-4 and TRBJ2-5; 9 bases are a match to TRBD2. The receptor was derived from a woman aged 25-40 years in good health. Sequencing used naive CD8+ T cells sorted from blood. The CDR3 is CASSLVGSGSKWETQYF. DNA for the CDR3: TGTGCCAGCAGCTTGGTTGGTAGCGGGAGTAAATGGGAGACCCAGTACTTC.